Each of the 23 T cell receptor beta chains below was sequenced from the same sample in a study of T cell repertoires in cytomegalovirus infection (dated by TCRdb to the late 2010s). What the treatment or condition label conveys for this sample: in vitro stimulation with specific CMV peptide epitopes to enrich CMV-specific T cells. Sequencing relied on an Illumina HiSeq 1500. TCRdb cleaned the public reads at Q25 with fastp, built clones with MiXCR and kept in-frame beta chains. Entries that share a CDR3 protein sequence are merged under the most common genes and DNA. For this sample the table gives about 480,000 distinct CDR3 sequences, of which 33% were detected only once. The ten largest clonotypes hold under 20% of the sample. For these TCRs, the target antigens are not known. Here the sequenced sample was cultured PBMCs, taken from culture after CMV antigen stimulation. These receptors all come from a human donor in good health (CMV status not recorded). Some clones in this sample may be carry-over from other donors' samples.

This clonotype was counted between two and nine times. V is TRBV28 and J is TRBJ2-3; D not resolved. The V gene's germline CDR1 is MDHEN and CDR2 SYDVKM. V was cut by 6 bases and J by 0 bases, with 16 bases left in between. The CDR3 consists of 16 residues. The CDR3 loop reads CASRTGRISSTDTQYF. The CDR3 bases are TGTGCCAGCAGAACTGGACGGATTTCTAGCACAGATACGCAGTATTTT.

This clonotype was seen a handful of times. The chain uses TRBV11-3 and TRBJ2-2, with D possibly TRBD1 on 6 matching bases. V was shortened by 3 bases and J by 1 base, with 9 bases between the two germline ends. The CDR3 consists of 15 residues. Germline CDR1 is SGHNT and CDR2 is YENEEA. The CDR3 loop is CASSFGQQNTGELFF. The CDR3 DNA is TGTGCCAGCAGCTTCGGACAGCAGAACACCGGGGAGCTGTTTTTT.

This sequence joins TRBV14 and TRBJ1-2, with a tentative D call TRBD1 (6 bases). The length of the CDR3 is 16 residues. The V and J ends lost 0 bases and 2 bases respectively, with 13 bases between them. Germline V gene data show CDR1 as SGHDN and CDR2 as FVKESK. The CDR3, as DNA: TGTGCCAGCAGCCAAGATCTGGGGGGCGACAACTATGGCTACACCTTC. This sequence encodes CASSQDLGGDNYGYTF.

This clonotype came up a few times. The chain employs TRBV5-1 and TRBJ2-1, with 8 bases fitting TRBD2. The CDR3 spans 15 residues. The J segment lost 6 bases and the V segment lost 0 bases, leaving 5 bases of the junction unmatched. Germline V gene sequence: CDR1 SGHRS, CDR2 YFSETQ. This CDR3 reads CASSLASGRINEQFF. For the CDR3, the DNA is TGCGCCAGCAGCTTGGCCAGCGGGAGAATCAATGAGCAGTTCTTC. The whole variable domain, filled in from reference TRBV5-1 and TRBJ2-1, reads KAGVTQTPRYLIKTRGQQVTLSCSPISGHRSVSWYQQTPGQGLQFLFEYFSETQRNKGNFPGRFSGRQFSNSRSEMNVSTLELGDSALYLCASSLASGRINEQFFGPGTRLTVL.

This chain connects TRBV23-1 to TRBJ2-7; 15 bases are a match to TRBD2. TRBV23-1 is given ORF status, its function remaining uncertain. The CDR3 contains 18 residues. J gave up 1 base and V 7 bases, and 11 bases lay outside the gene matches. CDR3 region: CASIGHGLAGGRSYEQYF. DNA of the CDR3: TGCGCCAGCATCGGGCACGGACTAGCGGGAGGGAGGTCCTACGAGCAGTACTTC.

The chain joins TRBV7-2 to TRBJ2-1; D is undetermined. The CDR3 extends over 11 amino acids. V lost 4 bases to trimming and J lost 10 bases, with 8 bases between them. Per the germline V gene, CDR1 is SGHTA and CDR2 is FQGNSA. CDR3 sequence (DNA): TGTGCCAGCAGCTCGCATCTGGAGCAGTTCTTC. Its translation: CASSSHLEQFF. Looking up the rest from reference TRBV7-2 and TRBJ2-1 gives the full variable domain: GAGVSQSPSNKVTEKGKDVELRCDPISGHTALYWYRQSLGQGLEFLIYFQGNSAPDKSGLPSDRFSAERTGGSVSTLTIQRTQQEDSAVYLCASSSHLEQFFGPGTRLTVL.

V usage is TRBV19 and J usage is TRBJ2-1; D not certain. V lost 8 bases and J lost 0, with 17 bases in between. This CDR3 is 16 amino acids long. Per germline, CDR1 LNHDA and CDR2 SQIVND (reference sequence). The CDR3 spells CASLGNDLYSYNEQFF. DNA for the CDR3: TGTGCCAGTCTGGGGAACGACCTGTACTCCTACAATGAGCAGTTCTTC. Full variable domain (rest looked up from reference TRBV19 and TRBJ2-1): DGGITQSPKYLFRKEGQNVTLSCEQNLNHDAMYWYRQDPGQGLRLIYYSQIVNDFQKGDIAEGYSVSREKKESFPLTVTSAQKNPTAFYLCASLGNDLYSYNEQFFGPGTRLTVL.

This clonotype has a handful of counts. This chain links TRBV15 with TRBJ2-3, with 9 bases fitting TRBD1. Germline CDR1 and CDR2: LNHNV and YYDKDF (reference sequence). The CDR3 totals 17 residues. V shed 1 base and J 7 bases; nucleotides not matched to a gene: 12. The CDR3 DNA reads as TGTGCCACCAGCAGAGCCCTGGGGACAGGGCCCGCAAATACGCAGTATTTT. The encoded protein is CATSRALGTGPANTQYF.

The CDR3 nucleotides are TGTGCCAGCAACATTCCGGGGGGGTCAACCTACGAGCAGTACTTC. Encoded protein: CASNIPGGSTYEQYF. J is TRBJ2-7 and V is TRBV28; TRBD2 matches at 8 bases. V gave up 7 bases and J gave up 2 bases; unmatched junction bases: 10. The germline CDR1 and CDR2 sequences are MDHEN and SYDVKM. The CDR3 is made up of 15 amino acids.

The rearrangement links TRBV7-2 to TRBJ2-7; 9 bases are a match to TRBD2. Per germline, CDR1 SGHTA and CDR2 FQGNSA. The CDR3 spans 15 residues. V trimming: 1 base; J trimming: 7 bases; junction bases outside the gene matches: 8. The CDR3 is CASSLEAGGPSEQYF. The CDR3 region has the DNA TGTGCCAGCAGCTTAGAGGCGGGAGGGCCGAGTGAGCAGTACTTC.

The table lists this clonotype with a few counts. V usage is TRBV12-3 or TRBV12-4 and J usage is TRBJ2-7, with D possibly being TRBD2 (6 bases). The CDR3 length is 15 residues. Between the trimmed V and J ends, which lost 4 bases and 3 bases, there was a span of 16 bases. The CDR3 DNA is TGTGCCAGCAGTTACCTTTCGTTGGGAGGCTACGAGCAGTACTTC. Its protein is CASSYLSLGGYEQYF.

The CDR3, as DNA: TGTGCCTGGAGTGGCTGGGTTAACACTGAAGCTTTCTTT. It yields the protein CAWSGWVNTEAFF. The rearrangement links TRBV30 to TRBJ1-1; D is ambiguous. The germline V and J ends were trimmed by 1 base and 2 bases, with 8 bases remaining between them. Germline V gives CDR1 GTSNPN, CDR2 SVGIG (reference sequence). The CDR3 has 13 residues.

The chain uses TRBV27 and TRBJ1-2; no definite D call. The CDR3 has 14 residues. V shed 2 bases and J shed 8 bases, with 15 bases lying between them. Germline assignment: CDR1 MNHEY and CDR2 SMNVEV (reference sequence). CDR3 sequence: CASSLGRPVGGYTF. The CDR3 bases are TGTGCCAGCAGTTTAGGGCGGCCTGTGGGAGGCTACACCTTC.

This clonotype was seen just once. The chain employs TRBV5-1 and TRBJ1-2, with 10 bases lining up with TRBD1. Germline-derived CDR1 and CDR2 are SGHRS and YFSETQ. The trim removed 3 bases at V and 3 bases at J, leaving 5 bases unmatched. This CDR3 is built from 15 residues. The CDR3 region is CASSSIGTGDYGYTF. The CDR3 nucleotides are TGCGCCAGCAGCTCGATTGGGACAGGGGACTATGGCTACACCTTC.

This sequence joins TRBV30 and TRBJ2-5; 9 nucleotides match TRBD1. The CDR3 consists of 16 residues. Germline CDR1 is GTSNPN and CDR2 is SVGIG (reference sequence). Trimming at V came to 2 bases and at J to 2 bases, leaving 9 bases not matched to a gene. CDR3 region: CAWSQIGTGPQETQYF. As DNA, the CDR3 is TGTGCCTGGAGTCAGATCGGGACAGGGCCTCAAGAGACCCAGTACTTC.

This clonotype was picked up many times. CDR3 nucleotide sequence: TGTGCCAGCAGCTCCCTCGACGGAATTTATGGCTACACCTTC. As protein: CASSSLDGIYGYTF. The rearrangement links TRBV7-2 to TRBJ1-2; no definite D call. The CDR3 spans 14 residues. Trimming left V 4 bases short and J 5 bases short, with 14 bases between. CDR1 is SGHTA and CDR2 is FQGNSA in the germline V gene.

The sample holds a few counts of this clonotype. The rearrangement joins TRBV7-2 to TRBJ2-1, with D uncertain. From germline, CDR1 is SGHTA and CDR2 FQGNSA. The CDR3 contains 15 residues. V was trimmed by 6 bases and J by 4 bases, leaving 16 bases between them. CDR3 region: CASSRSSRVYNEQFF. The CDR3 nucleotides read TGTGCCAGCAGTCGAAGCAGTCGGGTATACAATGAGCAGTTCTTC.

The rearrangement uses TRBV12-3 or TRBV12-4 and TRBJ2-3; 7 bases line up with TRBD1. The V segment lost 3 bases and the J segment 0 bases; nucleotides outside the gene matches: 3. The CDR3 has 15 amino acids. The CDR3 DNA sequence: TGTGCCAGCAGTTTTGAGGGACAGAGCACAGATACGCAGTATTTT. Translating gives CASSFEGQSTDTQYF.

This clonotype appeared a few times. V gene TRBV7-8 combines with J gene TRBJ2-6; 7 bases map to TRBD1. There are 17 residues in the CDR3. Trimming cost V 2 bases and J 7 bases; bases outside gene matches: 11. In germline, CDR1 is SGHVS, CDR2 FQNEAQ. The CDR3 here is CASSLIQGPLGANVLTF. The CDR3 bases are TGTGCCAGCAGCTTAATACAGGGGCCTCTGGGTGCCAACGTCCTGACTTTC.

This clonotype was seen a handful of times. This chain joins TRBV7-3 and TRBJ2-7, with 8 positions matching TRBD1. In germline, CDR1 is SGHTA, CDR2 FQGTGA. The CDR3 extends over 15 amino acids. Trimming removed 5 bases from V and 2 bases from J; junction bases left unmatched: 8. The CDR3 coding sequence is TGTGCCAGCAGCCCCTACGGGACAGGAGCCTACGAGCAGTACTTC. This translates into CASSPYGTGAYEQYF.

This clonotype was counted between two and nine times. The V call is TRBV4-1, the J call TRBJ1-2; 7 bases are a match to TRBD1. There are 14 residues in the CDR3. CDR1 is MGHRA, CDR2 YSYEKL, per germline. V trimming: 1 base; J trimming: 6 bases; junction bases outside the gene matches: 5. The CDR3 protein is CASSQVNRGHGYTF. The CDR3 DNA sequence: TGCGCCAGCAGCCAAGTTAACAGGGGACATGGCTACACCTTC.

This clonotype was counted at least ten times. The gene calls are TRBV7-2 and TRBJ2-2; D call uncertain. This CDR3 is built from 17 residues. The ends were cut back, 1 base at V and 0 bases at J, with 12 bases in the middle. Germline V gives CDR1 SGHTA, CDR2 FQGNSA. The DNA of the CDR3 is TGTGCCAGCAGCTTAGGGCCGGATAGAGCGAACACCGGGGAGCTGTTTTTT. Protein product: CASSLGPDRANTGELFF.

The V and J genes are TRBV6-6 and TRBJ1-2; TRBD1 aligns across 9 bases. This CDR3 comprises 16 residues. After removal of 5 bases from V and 1 base from J, the junction contained 8 bases not matched to a gene. CDR1 is MNHNY and CDR2 is SVGAGI in the germline V gene (reference sequence). The CDR3 spells CASSSLTGGFNYGYTF. The CDR3 coding sequence is TGTGCCAGCAGTAGTCTGACAGGGGGGTTTAACTATGGCTACACCTTC.